This T cell receptor beta chain derives from a study of CD8+ T cells in alopecia areata. The CDR3 has 14 residues. Germline CDR1 is SEHNR and CDR2 is FQNEAQ (reference sequence). The germline V and J ends were trimmed by 3 bases and 6 bases, with 12 bases remaining between them. Only a few counts were recorded for this clone. RNA was extracted and reverse transcribed into cDNA as the sequencing template. Libraries were prepared by immunoSEQ multiplex PCR; TCRdb keeps only in-frame clonotypes and omits some of them. The table shows 95,000 to 150,000 clones, with around 48% occurring only once. The receptor was derived from a human donor with alopecia areata. The J gene is TRBJ1-5, the V gene TRBV7-9, with D unclear. The sequencing sample was made of NKG2D-low CD8+ T cells sorted from blood. CDR3 loop: CASSLGGLGQPQHF. For the CDR3, the DNA is TGTGCCAGCAGCTTGGGAGGTCTGGGTCAGCCCCAGCATTTT.